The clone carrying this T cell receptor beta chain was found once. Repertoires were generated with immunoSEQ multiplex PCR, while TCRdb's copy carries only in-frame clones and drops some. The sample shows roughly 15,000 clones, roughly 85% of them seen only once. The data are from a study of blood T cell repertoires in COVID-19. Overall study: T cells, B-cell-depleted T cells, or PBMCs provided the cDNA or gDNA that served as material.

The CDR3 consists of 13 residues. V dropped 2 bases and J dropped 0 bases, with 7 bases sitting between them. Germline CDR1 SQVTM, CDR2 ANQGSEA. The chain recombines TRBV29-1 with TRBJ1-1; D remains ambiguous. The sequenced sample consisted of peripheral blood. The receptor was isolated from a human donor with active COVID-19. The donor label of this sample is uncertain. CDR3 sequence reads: CSVELQLNTEAFF. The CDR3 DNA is TGCAGCGTTGAACTACAGCTGAACACTGAAGCTTTCTTT.